The rows below give T cell receptor beta chains drawn from one sample of a study of T cell repertoires in cytomegalovirus infection. TCRdb passed the reads through MiXCR, listing each CDR3 protein once. The sample has fewer than 1,000,000 distinct CDR3 sequences, roughly 31% seen once. Antigens for these TCRs are unknown. The sample consisted of cultured CD8+ T cells from PBMCs, taken from culture after CMV antigen stimulation. These receptors all stem from a human donor in good health (CMV status not recorded). Some clones in this sample may be carry-over from other donors' samples. Both conserved end residues are part of each CDR3. D genes are given only for firm matches. A row's size may be missing; if present it is once, few, many or a size class.

abundance	d_gene	v_gene	j_gene	CDR3nt	CDR3aa
.	.	TRBV11-2	TRBJ1-6	TGTGCCAGCAGCCCCGAGGGGGTGGACTCCTATAATTCACCCCTCCACTTT	CASSPEGVDSYNSPLHF
few	TRBD2	TRBV7-6	TRBJ2-3	TGTGCCAGCAGCTTAGAGGTAGCGGGGGCCGTGTCAGATACGCAGTATTTT	CASSLEVAGAVSDTQYF
.	TRBD2	TRBV28	TRBJ2-1	TGTGCCAGCAGTTCCTTTCCGGGGGGGCGGGATGAGCAGTTCTTC	CASSSFPGGRDEQFF
.	TRBD2	TRBV5-3	TRBJ2-3	TGTGCCAGCAGCTTGGGGGGGGGGCGGGGGGAGGCCACAGATACGCAGTATTTT	CASSLGGGRGEATDTQYF
few	.	TRBV20-1	TRBJ2-7	TGCAGTGCTAGGGAGTCAGGTTACGAGCAGTACTTC	CSARESGYEQYF
many	.	TRBV20-1	TRBJ1-2	TGCAGTGCTAGGGGCTCAGGAGACTATGGCTACACCTTC	CSARGSGDYGYTF
.	TRBD2	TRBV10-3	TRBJ2-5	TGTGCCATCAGTGAAACTAGCGGAGAGACCCAGTACTTC	CAISETSGETQYF
.	.	TRBV5-8	TRBJ2-7	TGTGCCAGCAGCCCAGCTGTGAGGTTTACAGGGTCCTCTTCCTACGAGCAGTACTTC	CASSPAVRFTGSSSYEQYF
.	TRBD1	TRBV10-3	TRBJ2-6	TGTGCCATCGGTGGACAGGCGTCAAGCTCTGGGGCCAACGTCCTGACTTTC	CAIGGQASSSGANVLTF
many	.	TRBV6-2/TRBV6-3	TRBJ2-5	TGTGCCAGCAGTTACTCGGACATTAACCAAGAGACCCAGTACTTC	CASSYSDINQETQYF
.	.	TRBV5-3	TRBJ1-2	TGTGTCAGCAGCTTGGAGGGTAAAGGGCTCTATGGCTACACCTTC	CVSSLEGKGLYGYTF
.	.	TRBV7-6	TRBJ1-1	TGTGCCAGCAGCCGGGAAATGGGGAACACTGAAGCTTTCTTT	CASSREMGNTEAFF
few	TRBD2	TRBV7-9	TRBJ2-5	TGTGCCAGCAGCGTCGCTAGCGGGGGGGTCCAAGAGACCCAGTACTTC	CASSVASGGVQETQYF
.	TRBD2	TRBV7-6	TRBJ2-1	TGTGCCAGCAGCTTAGCCGGGGGGGGAAGAGAGCAGTTCTTC	CASSLAGGGREQFF
.	TRBD2	TRBV27	TRBJ2-1	TGTGCCAGCAGTTACCTCGGGCCCCTCGGGGTTCTGACTAGCGGGGGGGAATATGAGCAGTTCTTC	CASSYLGPLGVLTSGGEYEQFF
many	.	TRBV27	TRBJ1-1	TGTGCCAGCAGTTTAAGGGGGGCCCGGACTGAAGCTTTCTTT	CASSLRGARTEAFF
few	.	TRBV15	TRBJ1-6	TGTGCCACCAGCAGAGATCGGAGCTCCTATAATTCACCCCTCCACTTT	CATSRDRSSYNSPLHF
.	.	TRBV15	TRBJ1-1	TGTGCCACCAGCAGACCCGGAGATATGAACACTGAAGCTTTCTTT	CATSRPGDMNTEAFF
many	TRBD1	TRBV6-5	TRBJ2-3	TGTGCCAGCAGTTACGAGAGGACAGGATTCACAGATACGCAGTATTTT	CASSYERTGFTDTQYF
few	.	TRBV7-6	TRBJ2-3	TGTGCCAGCAGCTTAAACAGGGGGGGAGATACGCAGTATTTT	CASSLNRGGDTQYF
.	TRBD2	TRBV25-1	TRBJ2-5	TGTGCCAGCAGTGCGGGGTCGGGGGGAGAGACCCAGTACTTC	CASSAGSGGETQYF
.	.	TRBV4-1	TRBJ1-5	TGCGCCAGCAGCCAATTAGGAGGTAATCAGCCCCAGCATTTT	CASSQLGGNQPQHF
many	.	TRBV5-6	TRBJ2-1	TGTGCCAGCAGCCCACATCCCCAAGGGAGCGATGAGCAGTTCTTC	CASSPHPQGSDEQFF
.	.	TRBV9	TRBJ2-3	TGTGCCAGCAGCCCTTACGTGTCTACTGGCACAGATACGCAGTATTTT	CASSPYVSTGTDTQYF
.	.	TRBV3-1	TRBJ2-3	TGTGCCAGCAGCCAAGGGGACTCGCAGTACCCAGATACGCAGTATTTT	CASSQGDSQYPDTQYF
.	.	TRBV2	TRBJ2-1	TGTGCCAGCAGGTGGGACTTCAGCTCCTACAATGAGCAGTTCTTC	CASRWDFSSYNEQFF
few	TRBD1	TRBV4-1	TRBJ1-6	TGCGCCAGCAGCCAATTGGGACAGCTAGGTTCACCCCTCCACTTT	CASSQLGQLGSPLHF
.	TRBD1	TRBV19	TRBJ1-5	TGTGCCAGTAGTATTACAGGGGTGGGCAATCAGCCCCAGCATTTT	CASSITGVGNQPQHF
.	.	TRBV2	TRBJ1-4	TGTGCCAGCAGCCCACAGGGCGATCGGGAAAAACTGTTTTTT	CASSPQGDREKLFF
few	TRBD1	TRBV7-9	TRBJ2-4	TGTGCCAGCAGCCCTCGACAGGGGAGAACGGCCAAAAACATTCAGTACTTC	CASSPRQGRTAKNIQYF
.	.	TRBV12-3/TRBV12-4	TRBJ1-1	TGTGCCAGCAGTTTAAGTCGGCGCCAGGGGAACACTGAAGCTTTCTTT	CASSLSRRQGNTEAFF
few	.	TRBV5-4	TRBJ2-2	TGTGCCAGCAGCTTGGTTCCGCGGAGAAATAACACCGGGGAGCTGTTTTTT	CASSLVPRRNNTGELFF
.	.	TRBV5-1	TRBJ1-1	TGCGCCAGCAGCCATACAGACTTGCACACTGAAGCTTTCTTT	CASSHTDLHTEAFF
many	.	TRBV18	TRBJ2-1	TGTGCCAGCTCCCAGCCAGGATTGAGCTCCTACAATGAGCAGTTCTTC	CASSQPGLSSYNEQFF
few	.	TRBV7-9	TRBJ2-1	TGTGCCAGCAGCCCAAGGGTGGGGCCAACCTACAATGAGCAGTTCTTC	CASSPRVGPTYNEQFF
.	TRBD2	TRBV14	TRBJ2-3	TGTGCCAGCAGCCCTACTAGCGGCGTACTTTTAAATACGCTGTATTTT	CASSPTSGVLLNTLYF
.	.	TRBV10-3	TRBJ1-1	TGTGCCATCAGTGAAGGCGGACACTTGAACACTGAAGCTTTCTTT	CAISEGGHLNTEAFF
.	TRBD1	TRBV2	TRBJ2-5	TGTGCCAGCAGTGGGACAGGGCCAGAGACCCAGTACTTC	CASSGTGPETQYF
.	.	TRBV12-3/TRBV12-4	TRBJ2-5	TGTGCCAGCAGTCCCCAAGGGACCCAGTACTTC	CASSPQGTQYF
.	.	TRBV5-8	TRBJ1-6	TGTGCCAGCAGCACCGACCCATACTATAATTCACCCCTCCACTTT	CASSTDPYYNSPLHF
.	TRBD2	TRBV7-8	TRBJ2-1	TGTGCCAGCAGCCCTAGCGGGAGCCTCCCTGGGTTCTTC	CASSPSGSLPGFF
few	.	TRBV27	TRBJ1-6	TGTGCCACCCGTTCCGTACACTATAATTCACCCCTCCACTTT	CATRSVHYNSPLHF
many	.	TRBV14	TRBJ2-2	TGCGCCAGCAGCCAAGGGTTGTCGAACACCGGGGAGCTGTTTTTT	CASSQGLSNTGELFF
many	.	TRBV6-1	TRBJ2-3	TGTGCCAGCAGCCCCTGGATAAACGAAGGCACAGATACGCAGTATTTT	CASSPWINEGTDTQYF
.	.	TRBV19	TRBJ2-1	TGTGCCAGTAGTATAGTGGCCTACAATGAGCAGTTCTTC	CASSIVAYNEQFF
many	TRBD1	TRBV7-2	TRBJ1-4	TGTGCCAGCAGCTTAGCGGGACAGGGTCTGAAAAAACTGTTTTTT	CASSLAGQGLKKLFF
few	.	TRBV25-1	TRBJ2-2	TGTGCCAGCAGTGAAGGGGCAGGGTGGGTTTTCGGGGAGCTGTTTTTT	CASSEGAGWVFGELFF
.	.	TRBV5-6	TRBJ1-4	TGTGCCAGCAGCTTCAATAAGAAAAAACTGTTTTTT	CASSFNKKKLFF
.	TRBD1	TRBV28	TRBJ1-5	TGTGCCAGCAGTTTTCGGACAGGGAGACCGTACGGCAATCAGCCCCAGCATTTT	CASSFRTGRPYGNQPQHF
.	.	TRBV10-2	TRBJ1-1	TGCGCCAGCAGTGTAGGACTTCTCACTGAAGCTTTCTTT	CASSVGLLTEAFF
few	.	TRBV7-6	TRBJ1-2	TGTGCCAGCAGCTTAAGTGAAACCAATGGCTACACCTTC	CASSLSETNGYTF
few	.	TRBV2	TRBJ1-4	TGTGCCAGCAGTGATCGCCAGGATAGGTCTCGGGAAAAACTGTTTTTT	CASSDRQDRSREKLFF
.	.	TRBV4-1	TRBJ1-5	TGCGCCAGCAGCCAAGATCTCGATGGGTCGGTGAATCAGCCCCAGCATTTT	CASSQDLDGSVNQPQHF
.	.	TRBV11-2	TRBJ1-1	TGTGCCAGCAGCTTAAACGTAGGGGTTTTGGCTGAAGCTTTCTTT	CASSLNVGVLAEAFF
.	TRBD1	TRBV9	TRBJ2-6	TGTGCCAGCACCCCGGGACAGGGCCTCTCTGGGGCCAACGTCCTGACTTTC	CASTPGQGLSGANVLTF
many	TRBD2	TRBV7-2	TRBJ2-1	TGTGCCAGCAGCTTAGGGCTAGCGGGGGTTAATGAGCAGTTCTTC	CASSLGLAGVNEQFF
.	TRBD1	TRBV7-9	TRBJ2-3	TGTGCCAGCAGCCCCCGTTACGGGACAGGGAGAGAGGATACGCAGTATTTT	CASSPRYGTGREDTQYF